This TCR beta chain comes out of a study of cytomegalovirus exposure and HLA in healthy donors. Broader study findings: Sequencing likely caused a cluster of highly shared sequence variants. Productive status was seen about 90% or about 30% of the time for most TCR beta V segments in an earlier analysis. A list of 164 TCR beta chains associated with cytomegalovirus was given.

With regard to this clone: As yet, its antigen is unknown.

The CDR3 has 13 amino acids. The germline CDR1 and CDR2 sequences are SGHDT and YYEEEE. Both 60 Vbeta primers and 13 Jbeta primers went into the PCR. Sequencing was performed with immunoSEQ multiplex PCR; in TCRdb, only in-frame clones are kept and a portion is missing. Of around 200,000 clones listed, about 85% are singletons. This TCR came from a woman aged 50 to 65 in good health and CMV-seropositive. Sequencing input: PBMCs. J is TRBJ2-5 and V is TRBV5-6; TRBD1 matches 8 bases. The J call may be faulty, since TRBJ2-7 better matches the DNA end. This CDR3 reads CASSPTGVHEQYF. As DNA, the CDR3 is TGTGCCAGCAGCCCGACAGGGGTGCACGAGCAGTACTTC.